The rows below give T cell receptor beta chains drawn from one sample of a study of beta chain features in type 1 diabetes. Here immunoSEQ multiplex PCR was the method, and the copy in TCRdb shows in-frame clones only, minus some. The sample lists around 340,000 clones, roughly 8.8% occurring once. Sequencing was carried out using central memory CD4+ T cells from blood. The receptors originated from a man aged 25-45 years with type 1 diabetes. The CDR3 runs from the conserved cysteine through the conserved F or W.

TRBV6-1,TRBJ2-7,CASREAGYEQYF
TRBV28,TRBJ1-6,CASSDLGQGYNSPLHF
TRBV7-9,TRBJ2-3,CASSRTGIRTDTQYF
TRBV30,TRBJ2-1,CAWSQLAGGPIAEQFF
TRBV2,TRBJ1-1,CASNYRHTEAFF
TRBV6-6,TRBJ2-4,CASSSTGQLSVQYF
TRBV6-1,TRBJ2-5,CASSEGGFRGRQETQYF
TRBV20-1,TRBJ2-5,CSAGQETQYF
TRBV27,TRBJ1-6,CASSWTGYNSPLHF
TRBV7-2,TRBJ2-5,CASSLDWGEETQYF
TRBV11-2,TRBJ2-3,CASSLPGFTDTQYF
TRBV5-1,TRBJ1-4,CASSRDRNEKLFF
TRBV10-3,TRBJ1-3,CAVNRDSLSTSSGNTIYF
TRBV19,TRBJ2-3,CASSISGGRTDTQYF